Described below is a single TCR beta chain sequence and its context. Its antigen is undetermined. This CDR3 comprises 16 residues. The germline gives CDR1 GTSNPN, CDR2 SVGIG (reference sequence). The V segment lost 2 bases and the J segment 7 bases; nucleotides outside the gene matches: 7. This sample was taken from a study of graft-versus-host responses after intestinal transplantation. Turning to the study itself: Each recipient received anti-thymocyte globulin induction, then tacrolimus and steroids for around three years. Study conclusions and caveats: Allografts of patients with graft-donor T cell macrochimerism showed high graft-versus-host to host-versus-graft clone ratios. The recipient marrow held GvH clones, and some of them showed up first in ileum or blood.

Produced via immunoSEQ multiplex PCR; TCRdb's table is partial and in-frame only. Among some 110,000 clones, about 88% were seen once, and the ten largest hold approximately 1%. The chain combines TRBV30 with TRBJ2-5; 16 bases agree with TRBD2. The TCR was taken from a human donor who received an intestinal transplant. The sample was unstimulated CD4+ T cells sorted from spleen or lymph node cells, taken before intestinal transplant. The CDR3 DNA reads as TGTGCCTGGAGTCCCGGGACTAGCGGGAGGGCCTGGACCCAGTACTTC. Encoded protein: CAWSPGTSGRAWTQYF.